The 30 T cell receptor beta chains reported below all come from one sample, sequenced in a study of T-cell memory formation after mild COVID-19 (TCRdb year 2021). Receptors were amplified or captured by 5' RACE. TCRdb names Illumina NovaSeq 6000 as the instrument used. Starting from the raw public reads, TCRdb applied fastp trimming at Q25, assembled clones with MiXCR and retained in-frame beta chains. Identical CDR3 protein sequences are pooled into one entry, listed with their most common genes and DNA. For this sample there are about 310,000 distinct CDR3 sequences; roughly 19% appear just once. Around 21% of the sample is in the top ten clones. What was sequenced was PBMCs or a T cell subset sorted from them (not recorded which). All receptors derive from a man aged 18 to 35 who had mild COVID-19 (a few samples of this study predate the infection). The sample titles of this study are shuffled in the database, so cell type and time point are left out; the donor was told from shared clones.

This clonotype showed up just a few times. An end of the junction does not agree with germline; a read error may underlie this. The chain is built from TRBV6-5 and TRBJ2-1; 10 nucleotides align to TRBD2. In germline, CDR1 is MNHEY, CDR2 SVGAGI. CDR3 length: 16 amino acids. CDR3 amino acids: CASSYPPLAGANEQLF. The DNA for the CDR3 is TGTGCCAGCAGTTACCCCCCCCTAGCGGGAGCTAATGAGCAGCTCTTC.

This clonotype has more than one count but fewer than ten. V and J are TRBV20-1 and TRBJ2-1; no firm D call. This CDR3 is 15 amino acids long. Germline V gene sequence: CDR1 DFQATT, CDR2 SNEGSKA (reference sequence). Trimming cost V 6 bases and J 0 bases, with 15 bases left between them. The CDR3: CSALLLMSSYNEQFF. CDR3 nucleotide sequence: TGCAGTGCCTTACTACTCATGAGCTCCTACAATGAGCAGTTCTTC.

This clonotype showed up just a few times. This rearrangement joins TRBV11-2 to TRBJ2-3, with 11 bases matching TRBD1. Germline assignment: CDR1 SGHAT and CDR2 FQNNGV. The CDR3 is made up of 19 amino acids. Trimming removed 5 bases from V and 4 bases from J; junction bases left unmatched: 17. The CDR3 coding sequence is TGTGCCAGCAGCAGGGGGACCTATTTGGACAGGGGGCACTCAGATACGCAGTATTTT. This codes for CASSRGTYLDRGHSDTQYF.

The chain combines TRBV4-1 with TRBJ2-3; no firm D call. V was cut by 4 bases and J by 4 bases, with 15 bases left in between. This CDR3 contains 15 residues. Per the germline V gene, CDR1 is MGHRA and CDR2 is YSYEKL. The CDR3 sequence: CASSRAIIGPDTQYF. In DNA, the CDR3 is TGCGCCAGCAGCCGCGCCATTATTGGACCAGATACGCAGTATTTT.

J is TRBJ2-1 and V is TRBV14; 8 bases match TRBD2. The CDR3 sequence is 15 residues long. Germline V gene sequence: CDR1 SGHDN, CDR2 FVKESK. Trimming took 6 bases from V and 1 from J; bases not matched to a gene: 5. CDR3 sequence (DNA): TGTGCCAGCAGTATGGCGGGGGGATCCTACAATGAGCAGTTCTTC. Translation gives CASSMAGGSYNEQFF.

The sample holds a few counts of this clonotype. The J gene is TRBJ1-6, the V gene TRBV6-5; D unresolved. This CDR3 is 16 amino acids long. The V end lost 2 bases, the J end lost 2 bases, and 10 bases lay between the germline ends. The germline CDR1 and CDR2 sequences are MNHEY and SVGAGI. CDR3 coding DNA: TGTGCCAGCAGTTACAATGGGTCCCCCTATAATTCACCCCTCCACTTT. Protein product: CASSYNGSPYNSPLHF.

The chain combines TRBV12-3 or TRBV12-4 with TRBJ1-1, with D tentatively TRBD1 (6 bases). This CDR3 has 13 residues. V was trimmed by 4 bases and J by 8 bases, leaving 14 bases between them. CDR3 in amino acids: CASSSGGEREAFF. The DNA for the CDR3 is TGTGCCAGCAGTTCCGGGGGCGAAAGGGAAGCTTTCTTT.

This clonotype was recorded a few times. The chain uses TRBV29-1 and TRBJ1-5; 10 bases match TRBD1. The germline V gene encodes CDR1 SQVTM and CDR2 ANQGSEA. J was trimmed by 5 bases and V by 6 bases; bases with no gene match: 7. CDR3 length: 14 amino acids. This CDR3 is CSVPGTGADQPQHF. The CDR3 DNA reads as TGCAGCGTGCCCGGGACAGGGGCCGATCAGCCCCAGCATTTT.

CDR3 DNA: TGTGCCAGCAGCGTGGGGCAGAGCTACGAGCAGTACTTC. This encodes CASSVGQSYEQYF. The chain has TRBV9 and TRBJ2-7; weak D call: TRBD1 (5 bases). This CDR3 has 13 residues. V lost 2 bases, J lost 3 bases, and 9 bases lay in between. Germline V gives CDR1 SGDLS, CDR2 YYNGEE.

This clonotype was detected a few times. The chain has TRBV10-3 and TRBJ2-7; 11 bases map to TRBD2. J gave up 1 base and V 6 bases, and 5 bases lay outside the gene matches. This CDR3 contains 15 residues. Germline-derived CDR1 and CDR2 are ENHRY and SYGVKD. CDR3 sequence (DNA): TGTGCCATCAGCGTAGCGGGGGGGCCGTCCTACGAGCAGTACTTC. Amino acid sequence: CAISVAGGPSYEQYF.

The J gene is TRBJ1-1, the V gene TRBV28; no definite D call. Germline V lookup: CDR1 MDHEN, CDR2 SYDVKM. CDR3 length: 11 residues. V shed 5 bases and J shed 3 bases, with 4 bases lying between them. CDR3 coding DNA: TGTGCCAGCAGTACCTACACTGAAGCTTTCTTT. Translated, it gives CASSTYTEAFF.

The CDR3 bases are TGCAGCGTGAGGACCCCCCAAGAGACCCAGTACTTC. As protein: CSVRTPQETQYF. This chain links TRBV29-1 with TRBJ2-5, with unresolved D. The CDR3 totals 12 residues. V was shortened by 6 bases and J by 1 base, with 9 bases between the two germline ends. Germline CDR1 reads SQVTM; CDR2 reads ANQGSEA.

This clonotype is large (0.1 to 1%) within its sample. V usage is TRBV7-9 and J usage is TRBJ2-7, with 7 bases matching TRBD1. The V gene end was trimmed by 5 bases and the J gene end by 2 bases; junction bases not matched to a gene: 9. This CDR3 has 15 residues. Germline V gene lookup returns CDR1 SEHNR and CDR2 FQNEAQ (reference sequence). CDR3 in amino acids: CASSALDRDTYEQYF. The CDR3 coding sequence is TGTGCCAGCAGCGCACTCGACAGGGACACCTACGAGCAGTACTTC.

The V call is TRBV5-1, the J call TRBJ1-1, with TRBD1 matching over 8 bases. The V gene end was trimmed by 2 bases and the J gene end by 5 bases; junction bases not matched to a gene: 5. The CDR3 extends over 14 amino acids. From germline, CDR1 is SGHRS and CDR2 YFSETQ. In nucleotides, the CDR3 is TGCGCCAGCAGCTTCGGACAGGGTACGACTGAAGCTTTCTTT. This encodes CASSFGQGTTEAFF.

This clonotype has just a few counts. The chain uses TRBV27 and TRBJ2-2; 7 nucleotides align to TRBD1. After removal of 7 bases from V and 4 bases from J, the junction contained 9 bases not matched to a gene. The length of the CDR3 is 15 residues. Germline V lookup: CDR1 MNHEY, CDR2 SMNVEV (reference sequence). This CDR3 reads CASTKETGSTGELFF. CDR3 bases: TGTGCCAGCACCAAGGAGACAGGGTCCACCGGGGAGCTGTTTTTT.

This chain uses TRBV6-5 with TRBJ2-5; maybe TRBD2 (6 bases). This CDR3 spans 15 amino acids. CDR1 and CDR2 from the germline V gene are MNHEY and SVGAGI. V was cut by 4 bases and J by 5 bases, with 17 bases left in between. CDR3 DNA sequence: TGTGCCAGCAGTTTCAGGACGACTAGGTTGGAGACCCAGTACTTC. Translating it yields CASSFRTTRLETQYF.

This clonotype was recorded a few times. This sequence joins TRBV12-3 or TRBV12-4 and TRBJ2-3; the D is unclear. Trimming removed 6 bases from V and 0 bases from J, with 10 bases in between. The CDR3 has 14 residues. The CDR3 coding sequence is TGTGCCAGCAGGAGGACGGAGAGCACAGATACGCAGTATTTT. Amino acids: CASRRTESTDTQYF.

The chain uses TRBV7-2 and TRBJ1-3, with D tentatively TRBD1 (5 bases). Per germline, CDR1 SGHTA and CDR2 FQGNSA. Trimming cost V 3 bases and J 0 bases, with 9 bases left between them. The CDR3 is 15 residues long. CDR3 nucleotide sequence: TGTGCCAGCAGCTTTAGACAGAACTCTGGAAACACCATATATTTT. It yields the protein CASSFRQNSGNTIYF.

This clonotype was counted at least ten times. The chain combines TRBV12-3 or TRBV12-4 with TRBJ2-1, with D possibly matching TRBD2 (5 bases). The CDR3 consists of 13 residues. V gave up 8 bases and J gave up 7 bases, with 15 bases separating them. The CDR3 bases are TGTGCCAGCGTGAGGGCCATGCGAAATGAGCAGTTCTTC. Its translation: CASVRAMRNEQFF.

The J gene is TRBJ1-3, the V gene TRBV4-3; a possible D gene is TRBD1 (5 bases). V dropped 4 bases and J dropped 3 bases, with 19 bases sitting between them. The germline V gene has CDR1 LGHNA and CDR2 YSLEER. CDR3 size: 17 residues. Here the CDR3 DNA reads TGCGCCAGCAGCCTCAGGTTTTCGACAGTCAATGGAAACACCATATATTTT. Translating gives CASSLRFSTVNGNTIYF.

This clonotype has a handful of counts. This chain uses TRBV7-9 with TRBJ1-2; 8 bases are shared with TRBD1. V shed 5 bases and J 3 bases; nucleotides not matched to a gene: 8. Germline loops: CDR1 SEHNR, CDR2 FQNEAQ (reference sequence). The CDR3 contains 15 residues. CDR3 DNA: TGTGCCAGCAGCGCCAAGACAGGGGTTGACTATGGCTACACCTTC. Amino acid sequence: CASSAKTGVDYGYTF.

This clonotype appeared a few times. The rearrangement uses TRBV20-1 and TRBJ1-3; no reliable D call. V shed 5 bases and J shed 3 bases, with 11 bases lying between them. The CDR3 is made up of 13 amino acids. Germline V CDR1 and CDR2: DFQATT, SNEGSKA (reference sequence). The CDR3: CSAPGIGGNTIYF. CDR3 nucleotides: TGCAGTGCTCCGGGGATAGGTGGAAACACCATATATTTT.

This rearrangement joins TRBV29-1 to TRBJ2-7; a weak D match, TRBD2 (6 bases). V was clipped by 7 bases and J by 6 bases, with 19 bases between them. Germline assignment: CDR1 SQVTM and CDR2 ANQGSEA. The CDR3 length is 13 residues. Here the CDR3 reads CSAYPGLPGEQYF. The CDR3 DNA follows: TGCAGCGCTTACCCGGGACTCCCAGGCGAGCAGTACTTC.

CDR3 protein: CASSHPRGVGYNEQFF. Here the CDR3 DNA reads TGTGCCAGCAGCCACCCTCGGGGGGTGGGCTACAATGAGCAGTTCTTC. V and J are TRBV6-2 or TRBV6-3 and TRBJ2-1, with TRBD2 matching 7 bases. With V trimmed by 6 bases and J by 3 bases, 11 bases remained unmatched. Looked up from germline, CDR1 is MNHEY and CDR2 is SVGEGT. There are 16 residues in the CDR3.

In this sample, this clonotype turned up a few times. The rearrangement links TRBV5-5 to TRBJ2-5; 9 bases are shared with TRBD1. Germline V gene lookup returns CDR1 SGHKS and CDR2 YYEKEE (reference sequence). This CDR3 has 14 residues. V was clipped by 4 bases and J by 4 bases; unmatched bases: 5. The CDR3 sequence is CASSPRGQGETQYF. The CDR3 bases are TGTGCCAGCAGCCCGCGGGGACAGGGAGAGACCCAGTACTTC.

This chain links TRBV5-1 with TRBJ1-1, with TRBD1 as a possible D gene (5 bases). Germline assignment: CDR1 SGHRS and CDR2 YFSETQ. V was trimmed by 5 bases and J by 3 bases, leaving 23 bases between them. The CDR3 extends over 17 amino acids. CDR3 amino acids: CASRQRSRGQLDTEAFF. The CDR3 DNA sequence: TGCGCCAGCAGGCAGAGGTCTCGGGGCCAACTGGACACTGAAGCTTTCTTT. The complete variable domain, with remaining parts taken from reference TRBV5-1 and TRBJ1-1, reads KAGVTQTPRYLIKTRGQQVTLSCSPISGHRSVSWYQQTPGQGLQFLFEYFSETQRNKGNFPGRFSGRQFSNSRSEMNVSTLELGDSALYLCASRQRSRGQLDTEAFFGQGTRLTVV.

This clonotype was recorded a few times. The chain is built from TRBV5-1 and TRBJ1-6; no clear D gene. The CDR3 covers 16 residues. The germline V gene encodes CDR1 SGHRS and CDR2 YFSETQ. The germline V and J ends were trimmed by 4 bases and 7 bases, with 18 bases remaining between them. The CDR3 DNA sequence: TGCGCCAGCAGCCAAACCCCCGGAGCTATCAATTCACCCCTCCACTTT. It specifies CASSQTPGAINSPLHF.

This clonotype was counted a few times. In nucleotides, the CDR3 is TGTGCCAGCAGTTACTCTTTAGATACCAACGAGCAGTACTTC. Translating gives CASSYSLDTNEQYF. V usage is TRBV6-5 and J usage is TRBJ2-7; D unresolved. The CDR3 is 14 amino acids. Germline values: CDR1 MNHEY, CDR2 SVGAGI. With 0 bases removed from V and 5 bases from J, the gap between germline ends came to 11 bases.

The CDR3 spells CASSSIRGYEQYF. DNA for the CDR3: TGTGCCAGCAGCTCCATCCGGGGGTACGAGCAGTACTTC. The genes are TRBV7-2 and TRBJ2-7; D may be TRBD2 (6 bases). CDR1 and CDR2 (germline): SGHTA, FQGNSA. The V end was cut by 4 bases, the J end by 4 bases, with 11 bases between. The CDR3 totals 13 residues.

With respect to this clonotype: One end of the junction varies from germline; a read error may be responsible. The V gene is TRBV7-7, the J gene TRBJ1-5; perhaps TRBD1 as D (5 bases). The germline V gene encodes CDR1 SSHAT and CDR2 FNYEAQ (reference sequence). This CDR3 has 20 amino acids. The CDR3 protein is CASSLEWGLLKYWVNQPQHF. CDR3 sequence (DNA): TGTGCTAGCAGCTTAGAGTGGGGGTTGTTGAAATATTGGGTCAATCAGCCCCAGCATTTT.